These 6 T cell receptor beta chains share one sample of origin, sequenced in a study of blood T cells in healthy people across ages. Primers used in a second PCR of roughly 7 to 11 cycles were a sample-barcoded 5' primer and a J-beta primer mix. TCRdb reprocessed the 5' RACE reads with MiXCR, giving one entry per CDR3 protein. The sample consists of around 670,000 distinct CDR3 sequences, approximately 30% of them appearing once. The sequenced sample was blood. These receptors were obtained from a woman over 75 in good health.

The count of this clonotype is one. This may be a read error: a much more frequent sequence differs by one nucleotide. The CDR3 is CATSEPSRGAAYNEQFF. The CDR3 DNA follows: TGTGCCACCAGTGAGCCCTCCCGGGGGGCCGCCTACAATGAGCAGTTCTTC. The chain combines TRBV10-3 with TRBJ2-1, with D possibly TRBD2 on 7 matching bases. CDR1 ENHRY and CDR2 SYGVKD come from the germline V gene. This CDR3 has 17 amino acids.

This clonotype was detected ten times or more. This chain connects TRBV9 to TRBJ2-3, with D possibly TRBD2 on 6 matching bases. Trimming pared 3 bases from V and 5 bases from J, leaving 16 bases between. The germline V gene encodes CDR1 SGDLS and CDR2 YYNGEE. The CDR3 runs to 15 residues. The CDR3: CASSARLAGKDTQYF. In nucleotides, the CDR3 is TGTGCCAGCAGCGCCCGTTTGGCGGGAAAAGATACGCAGTATTTT.

The chain links TRBV20-1 to TRBJ1-6; D remains unclear. Germline lookup yields CDR1 DFQATT and CDR2 SNEGSKA (reference sequence). V lost 5 bases, J lost 8 bases, and 16 bases lay in between. The CDR3 consists of 14 residues. CDR3 region: CSASSGVGDSPLHF. CDR3 in DNA: TGCAGTGCTTCGAGCGGGGTAGGAGATTCACCCCTCCACTTT.

This clonotype has a count of ten or more. The germline gene is not matched at one end of the junction; a read error may be the cause. This sequence joins TRBV7-7 and TRBJ2-5; the D gene is possibly TRBD2 (6 bases). Germline values: CDR1 SSHAT, CDR2 FNYEAQ (reference sequence). The CDR3 covers 15 residues. The chain's CDR3 is CASSPGDGAGETQYF. The CDR3 DNA follows: TGTGCTAGCAGCCCGGGGGACGGCGCCGGAGAGACCCAGTACTTC.

Regarding this clonotype: With a much larger clone just one base away, this may be a read error. DNA of the CDR3: TGTGCCAGCACCCCAAGGGGACAGGGGTGCGGCGAGCAGTACTTC. Encoded protein: CASTPRGQGCGEQYF. The chain is built from TRBV6-2 or TRBV6-3 and TRBJ2-7, with 10 bases fitting TRBD1. Trimming cost V 7 bases and J 6 bases; bases outside gene matches: 12. In germline, CDR1 is MNHEY, CDR2 SVGEGT. This CDR3 has 15 residues.

The CDR3 protein is CASSEGTGTLYGYTF. The CDR3 region has the DNA TGTGCCAGCAGTGAAGGGACAGGGACTCTCTATGGCTACACCTTC. The chain is built from TRBV6-1 and TRBJ1-2; 8 bases line up with TRBD1. Germline loops: CDR1 MNHNS, CDR2 SASEGT. With 1 base clipped from V and 4 bases from J, the junction kept 5 bases outside the gene matches. The CDR3 is made up of 15 amino acids.